These 14 T cell receptor beta chains were all obtained from the same sample, sequenced in a study of OX40 agonist ivuxolimab in advanced cancers. Only in-frame clones appear in the TCRdb table, and some are missing; sequencing was by immunoSEQ multiplex PCR. The sample comprises fewer than 55,000 clones, approximately 75% of which are singletons, and around 0.7% rests with the top ten. Sequences were derived from CD4+ or CD8+ T cells sorted from blood, sampled in a trial of the OX40 agonist ivuxolimab. The source of these receptors is an adult with an advanced solid tumor such as melanoma, head and neck, liver or kidney cancer.

For the CDR3, the DNA is TGCGCCAGCAGCTACCGGGACAGGGGCGAAAAACTGTTTTTT. Protein product: CASSYRDRGEKLFF. The chain couples TRBV5-1 to TRBJ1-4, with 10 bases lining up with TRBD1. Germline trimming cut 3 bases from V and 8 bases from J; bases unmatched to any gene: 4. This CDR3 has 14 residues. The V gene's germline CDR1 is SGHRS and CDR2 YFSETQ.

The chain couples TRBV2 to TRBJ2-3, with 13 bases that match TRBD2. V lost 6 bases to trimming and J lost 8 bases; unmatched junction nucleotides: 8. From germline, CDR1 is SNHLY and CDR2 FYNNEI. This CDR3 region has 15 residues. Here the CDR3 reads CASRGLAGAEGTQYF. CDR3 sequence (DNA): TGTGCCAGCAGAGGACTAGCGGGGGCGGAGGGTACGCAGTATTTT.

Notes on this clone: A read error may produce the germline difference seen at one junction end. The rearrangement joins TRBV5-1 to TRBJ2-1; D remains unclear. The germline CDR1 and CDR2 sequences are SGHRS and YFSETQ. The CDR3 contains 12 residues. CDR3: CASSLDRAEQFF. CDR3 nucleotide sequence: TGTGCCAGCAGCTTGGATCGGGCCGAGCAGTTCTTC.

The chain is built from TRBV7-2 and TRBJ1-6, with D possibly being TRBD1 (6 bases). The CDR3 runs to 15 residues. Germline V gene lookup returns CDR1 SGHTA and CDR2 FQGNSA. Trimming shortened V by 1 base and J by 9 bases, and 13 bases separated the two germline ends. This chain's CDR3 is CASSLGGQGTSPLHF. CDR3 bases: TGTGCCAGCAGCTTAGGGGGGCAGGGAACTTCACCCCTCCACTTT.

J is TRBJ1-5 and V is TRBV6-1, with no clear D. This CDR3 comprises 13 residues. V was shortened by 1 base and J by 5 bases, with 6 bases between the two germline ends. In germline, CDR1 is MNHNS, CDR2 SASEGT. CDR3 nucleotides: TGTGCCAGCAGTGAAGTGCGGGATCAGCCCCAGCATTTT. Protein: CASSEVRDQPQHF.

The chain carries TRBV9 and TRBJ2-2; no clear D. The V end lost 0 bases, the J end lost 4 bases, and 13 bases lay between the germline ends. This CDR3 has 16 amino acids. Germline V CDR1 and CDR2: SGDLS, YYNGEE. This CDR3 reads CASSVGSGSTTGELFF. The CDR3 DNA is TGTGCCAGCAGCGTAGGGTCCGGGTCGACCACCGGGGAGCTGTTTTTT.

The chain is built from TRBV5-1 and TRBJ2-5; D gene unclear. The germline V gene encodes CDR1 SGHRS and CDR2 YFSETQ. This CDR3 has 14 residues. The V gene lost 1 base and the J gene lost 2 bases, with 9 bases spanning the gap. CDR3 sequence (DNA): TGCGCCAGCAGCTTGTCCGGGCCACAAGAGACCCAGTACTTC. This codes for CASSLSGPQETQYF. Looking up the rest from reference TRBV5-1 and TRBJ2-5 gives the full variable domain: KAGVTQTPRYLIKTRGQQVTLSCSPISGHRSVSWYQQTPGQGLQFLFEYFSETQRNKGNFPGRFSGRQFSNSRSEMNVSTLELGDSALYLCASSLSGPQETQYFGPGTRLLVL.

V gene TRBV6-6 combines with J gene TRBJ1-1, with 9 bases lining up with TRBD1. J gave up 1 base and V 6 bases, and 3 bases lay outside the gene matches. Germline CDR1 and CDR2: MNHNY and SVGAGI (reference sequence). This CDR3 comprises 14 residues. The chain's CDR3 is CASRQGQGNTEAFF. CDR3 nucleotides: TGTGCCAGCAGGCAGGGACAGGGGAACACTGAAGCTTTCTTT.

The chain is built from TRBV5-4 and TRBJ2-6; unclear D gene. Germline V CDR1 and CDR2: SGHNT, YYREEE (reference sequence). V was pared by 4 bases and J by 0 bases, with 11 bases between. The CDR3 extends over 16 amino acids. Written as DNA, the CDR3 is TGTGCCAGCAGCCCTGGTGGTAGCTCTGGGGCCAACGTCCTGACTTTC. Encoded protein: CASSPGGSSGANVLTF.

The rearrangement joins TRBV5-6 to TRBJ2-2, with 8 bases identical to TRBD1. The CDR3 totals 15 residues. V lost 5 bases to trimming and J lost 7 bases; unmatched junction nucleotides: 10. Germline-derived CDR1 and CDR2 are SGHDT and YYEEEE. DNA of the CDR3: TGTGCCAGCAGTAAAGGACAGGGTTGGAACGGGGAGCTGTTTTTT. It yields the protein CASSKGQGWNGELFF.

This clone was counted between two and nine times. The chain links TRBV6-1 to TRBJ1-1; D possibly corresponds to TRBD1 (6 bases). The V end lost 6 bases, the J end lost 1 base, and 9 bases lay between the germline ends. In germline, CDR1 is MNHNS, CDR2 SASEGT. The CDR3 loop spans 13 amino acids. The CDR3 DNA reads as TGTGCCAGCAGCGGCAGGGGGAACACTGAAGCTTTCTTT. Residues: CASSGRGNTEAFF.

The J gene is TRBJ1-5, the V gene TRBV15, with D uncertain. Germline V CDR1 and CDR2: LNHNV, YYDKDF (reference sequence). The CDR3 runs 16 residues. Trimming took 0 bases from V and 7 from J, leaving 16 bases between them. CDR3 loop: CATSRDLEGNGQPQHF. The CDR3 region has the DNA TGTGCCACCAGCAGAGATTTGGAGGGTAATGGACAGCCCCAGCATTTT.

J is TRBJ2-3 and V is TRBV11-3; D is possibly TRBD2 (7 bases). The CDR3 has 18 amino acids. Trimming removed 3 bases from V and 1 base from J, with 20 bases in between. The germline gives CDR1 SGHNT, CDR2 YENEEA. The CDR3 sequence is CASSFFGGGAKGTDTQYF. The CDR3 DNA reads as TGTGCCAGCAGCTTCTTCGGTGGGGGGGCAAAAGGCACAGATACGCAGTATTTT.

V gene TRBV2 combines with J gene TRBJ1-4; D is possibly TRBD1 (5 bases). The V and J ends lost 6 bases and 7 bases respectively, with 15 bases between them. Germline assignment: CDR1 SNHLY and CDR2 FYNNEI. CDR3 size: 14 residues. CDR3 DNA sequence: TGTGCCAGCAGCCCCGGGGCAGTCGGTGAAAAACTGTTTTTT. It specifies CASSPGAVGEKLFF.